The rows below give T cell receptor beta chains drawn from one sample of a study of cytomegalovirus exposure and HLA in healthy donors. Only in-frame clones appear in the TCRdb table, and some are missing; sequencing was by immunoSEQ multiplex PCR. This sample has about 100,000 clones; more than 60% occur once, and the top ten carry less than 5%. Material for sequencing was PBMCs. The receptors originated from a woman aged 18-29 years in good health and CMV-seropositive. The CDR3 runs from the conserved cysteine through the conserved F or W. Fields, in order: V gene, D gene, clone size, J gene, CDR3 protein, CDR3 DNA. A D gene is named only where the DNA matches it firmly. The size entry is marked missing in some rows and otherwise reads once, few, many or a size class.

TRBV19	-	-	TRBJ1-4	CASRRGGGNEKLFF	TGTGCCAGTAGACGCGGGGGCGGTAATGAAAAACTGTTTTTT
TRBV7-2	-	-	TRBJ1-6	CASSLESQGSPLHF	TGTGCCAGCAGCTTAGAGTCACAGGGTTCACCCCTCCACTTT
TRBV28	-	-	TRBJ2-2	CATTGTKNTGELFF	TGTGCCACGACCGGGACAAAGAACACCGGGGAGCTGTTTTTT
TRBV6-5	-	-	TRBJ1-1	CASWEIGRTVAFF	TGTGCCAGCTGGGAGATCGGCAGAACGGTAGCTTTCTTT
TRBV5-1	-	-	TRBJ2-3	CASSFPRMGGTDTQYF	TGCGCCAGCAGCTTCCCGAGGATGGGAGGCACAGATACGCAGTATTTT
TRBV7-2	TRBD2	few	TRBJ2-3	CASSLDGLAGVGTDTQYF	TGTGCCAGCAGCTTAGACGGACTAGCGGGAGTTGGCACAGATACGCAGTATTTT
TRBV2	TRBD2	-	TRBJ2-3	CASSEGLAGEVDTQYF	TGTGCCAGCAGTGAAGGGCTAGCGGGAGAGGTAGATACGCAGTATTTT
TRBV7-9	TRBD2	-	TRBJ2-7	CASSLSTSGLSYEQYF	TGTGCCAGCAGCCTTTCGACTAGCGGGTTATCCTACGAGCAGTACTTC
TRBV18	TRBD1	once	TRBJ1-5	CASNHRGRDQPQHF	TGTGCCAGCAATCACAGGGGTAGAGATCAGCCCCAGCATTTT
TRBV19	-	-	TRBJ2-7	CATPKPGDSYEQYF	TGTGCCACCCCTAAGCCCGGGGACTCCTACGAGCAGTACTTC
TRBV7-9	-	-	TRBJ2-5	CAGQERQETQYF	TGTGCCGGCCAAGAGCGGCAAGAGACCCAGTACTTC
TRBV18	-	once	TRBJ1-5	CASSREGQPQHF	TGTGCCAGCTCAAGAGAGGGTCAGCCCCAGCATTTT
TRBV13	-	-	TRBJ2-7	CASSRYLAASYEQYF	TGTGCCAGCAGCCGCTATCTTGCGGCCTCCTACGAGCAGTACTTC
TRBV6-1	-	few	TRBJ2-5	CATGLPGPNGETQYF	TGTGCCACAGGGTTACCGGGCCCCAATGGAGAGACCCAGTACTTC
TRBV2	TRBD1	-	TRBJ1-2	CASSGDSVYGYTF	TGTGCCAGCAGTGGGGACAGCGTTTATGGCTACACCTTC